Listed below are T cell receptor beta chains from one sample, sequenced in a study of T cells after yellow fever vaccination. TCRdb fed the 5' RACE reads into MiXCR, producing one record per CDR3 protein. The repertoire holds about 350,000 distinct CDR3 sequences, with roughly 8.6% as singletons. Here the sequenced sample was PBMCs, taken roughly 47 days after the first yellow fever vaccination. Receptors were obtained from a man younger than 35 who received the YFV17D yellow fever vaccine. Each CDR3 is given with its conserved first and last residue. The order of the fields is CDR3 protein, CDR3 DNA, V gene, D gene, clone size, J gene. The D gene is left open where the match is weak. Clone sizes are given selectively: once, few, many, or a class where the clone is expanded.

CASSCWDWGSPDTQYF,TGTGCCAGCAGCTGCTGGGACTGGGGGAGCCCAGATACGCAGTATTTT,TRBV7-8,.,few,TRBJ2-3
CSVVGGRGTDTQYF,TGCAGCGTAGTCGGCGGACGGGGCACAGATACGCAGTATTTT,TRBV29-1,.,few,TRBJ2-3
CSAIGTVQYGYTF,TGCAGTGCTATAGGGACAGTACAGTATGGCTACACCTTC,TRBV20-1,TRBD1,few,TRBJ1-2
CASSYGGGNRGYQETQYF,TGTGCCAGCAGTTACGGAGGTGGCAACAGGGGGTACCAAGAGACCCAGTACTTC,TRBV6-5,TRBD1,.,TRBJ2-5
CSARDYRSAGSTYEQYF,TGCAGTGCTAGAGATTACCGATCGGCAGGGTCGACCTACGAGCAGTACTTC,TRBV20-1,.,many,TRBJ2-7
CASSGGVNYNSPLHF,TGTGCCAGCAGTGGTGGGGTTAACTATAATTCACCCCTCCACTTT,TRBV2,.,.,TRBJ1-6
CSGSTGGTDTQYF,TGCAGTGGATCGACAGGGGGCACAGATACGCAGTATTTT,TRBV20-1,TRBD1,few,TRBJ2-3
CASSIGGDANTGELFF,TGTGCCAGTAGTATAGGGGGGGACGCGAACACCGGGGAGCTGTTTTTT,TRBV19,.,.,TRBJ2-2
CASSRLTSGVADTQYF,TGTGCCAGCTCACGACTGACTAGCGGGGTCGCAGATACGCAGTATTTT,TRBV18,TRBD2,.,TRBJ2-3
CSARDPTLAGGHYNEQFF,TGCAGTGCTAGAGACCCCACCTTAGCGGGGGGCCACTACAATGAGCAGTTCTTC,TRBV20-1,TRBD2,few,TRBJ2-1
CASTTGPTLNTEAFF,TGTGCCAGCACCACCGGGCCAACCCTGAACACTGAAGCTTTCTTT,TRBV12-3/TRBV12-4,.,.,TRBJ1-1
CAITPGDRAYEQYF,TGTGCCATCACTCCTGGGGACAGGGCCTACGAGCAGTACTTC,TRBV10-3,TRBD1,.,TRBJ2-7
CASSPRDSLNYGYTF,TGCGCCAGCAGCCCCAGAGACAGCCTCAACTATGGCTACACCTTC,TRBV5-1,.,few,TRBJ1-2
CASSLGDRGGGYTF,TGCGCCAGCAGCTTGGGGGACAGGGGCGGTGGCTACACCTTC,TRBV5-1,TRBD1,many,TRBJ1-2
CSVVLSGEVWSNEKLFF,TGCAGCGTTGTTCTGTCAGGGGAAGTTTGGTCTAATGAAAAACTGTTTTTT,TRBV29-1,.,.,TRBJ1-4
CSARDSRTVDTQYF,TGCAGTGCTAGAGATTCTAGGACGGTAGATACGCAGTATTTT,TRBV20-1,.,few,TRBJ2-3
CASGPRGGLTDTQYF,TGTGCCAGCGGCCCCCGGGGGGGCCTCACAGATACGCAGTATTTT,TRBV9,TRBD2,few,TRBJ2-3
CASSPIGAHYEQYF,TGCGCCAGCAGCCCCATCGGGGCGCACTACGAGCAGTACTTC,TRBV4-1,.,few,TRBJ2-7
CASSGGGRSTDTQYF,TGCGCCAGCAGTGGCGGGGGGAGGAGCACAGATACGCAGTATTTT,TRBV5-1,TRBD2,few,TRBJ2-3
CASSKGKHRTGLNQPQHF,TGTGCCAGCAGCAAAGGGAAACATAGGACAGGGCTAAATCAGCCCCAGCATTTT,TRBV21-1,.,few,TRBJ1-5
CASSLAGLDQPQHF,TGTGCCAGCAGCTTAGCAGGGTTGGATCAGCCCCAGCATTTT,TRBV7-9,.,few,TRBJ1-5
CASSATGTENEKLFF,TGCGCCAGCAGCGCGACCGGGACAGAGAATGAAAAACTGTTTTTT,TRBV5-1,TRBD1,.,TRBJ1-4
CASSPRTGDGNYGYNEQFF,TGCGCCAGCAGCCCTCGGACAGGAGATGGGAATTATGGGTACAATGAGCAGTTCTTC,TRBV4-3,TRBD1,.,TRBJ2-1
CATSRGLLAGGPEETQYF,TGTGCCACCAGCAGAGGCTTACTAGCGGGGGGGCCAGAAGAGACCCAGTACTTC,TRBV15,TRBD2,many,TRBJ2-5
CASSSGRALLHEKLFF,TGCGCCAGCAGCTCCGGCCGGGCCCTCCTGCATGAAAAACTGTTTTTT,TRBV5-1,.,few,TRBJ1-4
CASSDPPNGGGGLETQYF,TGTGCCAGCAGTGACCCCCCAAACGGCGGGGGAGGTCTGGAGACCCAGTACTTC,TRBV6-4,TRBD2,few,TRBJ2-5
CASRDSRTGEKLFF,TGTGCCAGCAGGGACAGCCGGACCGGGGAAAAACTGTTTTTT,TRBV12-3/TRBV12-4,.,.,TRBJ1-4
CASRRQLNTGELFF,TGCGCCAGCAGGAGACAGTTGAACACCGGGGAGCTGTTTTTT,TRBV5-1,.,.,TRBJ2-2
CCARDITGERGYGYTF,TGCTGTGCTAGAGATATCACAGGGGAGAGGGGCTATGGCTACACCTTC,TRBV20-1,TRBD1,.,TRBJ1-2
CASSLQGARNSPLHF,TGTGCCAGCAGCTTACAGGGGGCGCGGAATTCACCCCTCCACTTT,TRBV7-2,TRBD1,.,TRBJ1-6
CASSNPRARVF,TGTGCCAGCAGTAACCCCCGAGCACGGGTTTTC,TRBV28,.,few,TRBJ2-6
CASRDPTYNEQFF,TGTGCCAGCAGAGACCCTACCTACAATGAGCAGTTCTTC,TRBV6-4,.,.,TRBJ2-1
CASSSVEVRGLNTEAFF,TGTGCCAGCAGCTCGGTTGAGGTTCGGGGACTGAACACTGAAGCTTTCTTT,TRBV5-4,.,few,TRBJ1-1
CASRAERGATFF,TGTGCCAGCAGGGCCGAGAGGGGGGCGACTTTCTTT,TRBV2,.,.,TRBJ1-1
CASISSGDNEQFF,TGTGCCAGCATCTCCTCGGGGGACAATGAGCAGTTCTTC,TRBV6-1,.,.,TRBJ2-1
CASSDSSENTEAFF,TGTGCCAGCAGTGACTCGAGCGAGAACACTGAAGCTTTCTTT,TRBV6-4,.,few,TRBJ1-1
CSARRLPGEQYF,TGCAGTGCTAGGAGACTCCCGGGGGAGCAGTACTTC,TRBV20-1,.,.,TRBJ2-7
CASGPGLVCEQYF,TGTGCCAGCGGCCCCGGGCTAGTCTGCGAGCAGTACTTC,TRBV5-6,.,.,TRBJ2-7
CASSQDYRVFSYEQYF,TGTGCCAGCAGCCAAGATTACAGGGTATTCTCCTACGAGCAGTACTTC,TRBV3-1,.,many,TRBJ2-7
CASSVQGAVWDTQYF,TGTGCCAGCAGCGTACAGGGGGCAGTTTGGGATACGCAGTATTTT,TRBV5-4,TRBD1,few,TRBJ2-3
CASSRPGQAIAEAFF,TGCGCCAGCAGCCGCCCGGGACAGGCCATCGCTGAAGCTTTCTTT,TRBV4-3,TRBD1,few,TRBJ1-1
CASSDGTPFLNEQFF,TGTGCCAGCAGTGACGGGACACCCTTTCTCAATGAGCAGTTCTTC,TRBV6-4,.,.,TRBJ2-1
CASAVAAGGGEKLFF,TGCGCCAGCGCCGTAGCCGCCGGGGGAGGTGAAAAACTGTTTTTT,TRBV5-1,.,.,TRBJ1-4
CASSRQGYGVSETQYF,TGTGCCAGCAGCCGCCAGGGGTATGGGGTATCGGAGACCCAGTACTTC,TRBV11-2,.,.,TRBJ2-5
CASSQESPGLKLFF,TGCGCCAGCAGCCAAGAGAGCCCCGGGTTGAAACTGTTTTTT,TRBV4-3,.,few,TRBJ1-4
CASSVRRNQPQHF,TGTGCCAGCAGCGTCCGGAGGAATCAGCCCCAGCATTTT,TRBV5-6,.,.,TRBJ1-5
CASSALNSPLHF,TGCGCCAGCAGCGCGCTTAATTCACCCCTCCACTTT,TRBV4-1,.,few,TRBJ1-6
CSASDTYGYTF,TGCAGTGCATCGGACACCTATGGCTACACCTTC,TRBV20-1,.,many,TRBJ1-2
CASRLRDRPQYF,TGTGCCAGCAGACTCCGGGACCGTCCGCAGTACTTC,TRBV6-2/TRBV6-3,.,few,TRBJ2-5
CSARNPLSGNSPLHF,TGCAGTGCTAGAAACCCCCTTTCGGGTAACTCACCCCTCCACTTT,TRBV20-1,.,.,TRBJ1-6